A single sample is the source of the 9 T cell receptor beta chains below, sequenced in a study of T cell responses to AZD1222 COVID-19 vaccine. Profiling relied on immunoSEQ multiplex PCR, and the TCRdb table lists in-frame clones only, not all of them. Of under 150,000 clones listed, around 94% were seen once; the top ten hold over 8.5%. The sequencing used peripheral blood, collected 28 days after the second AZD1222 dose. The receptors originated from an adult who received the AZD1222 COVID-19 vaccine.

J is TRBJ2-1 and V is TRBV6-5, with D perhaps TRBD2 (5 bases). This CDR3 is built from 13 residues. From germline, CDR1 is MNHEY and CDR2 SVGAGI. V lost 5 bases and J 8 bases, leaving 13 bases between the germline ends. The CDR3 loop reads CASSLNGDDEQFF. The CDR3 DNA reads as TGTGCCAGCAGTCTTAACGGGGATGATGAGCAGTTCTTC.

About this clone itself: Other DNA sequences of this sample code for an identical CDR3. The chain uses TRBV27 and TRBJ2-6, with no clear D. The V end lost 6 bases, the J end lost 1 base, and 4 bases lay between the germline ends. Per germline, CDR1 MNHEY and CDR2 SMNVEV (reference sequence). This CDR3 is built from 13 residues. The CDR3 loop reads CASSLSGANVLTF. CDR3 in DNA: TGTGCCAGCAGCTTGTCTGGGGCCAACGTCCTGACTTTC. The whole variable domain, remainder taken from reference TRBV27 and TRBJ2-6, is EAQVTQNPRYLITVTGKKLTVTCSQNMNHEYMSWYRQDPGLGLRQIYYSMNVEVTDKGDVPEGYKVSRKEKRNFPLILESPSPNQTSLYFCASSLSGANVLTFGAGSRLTVL.

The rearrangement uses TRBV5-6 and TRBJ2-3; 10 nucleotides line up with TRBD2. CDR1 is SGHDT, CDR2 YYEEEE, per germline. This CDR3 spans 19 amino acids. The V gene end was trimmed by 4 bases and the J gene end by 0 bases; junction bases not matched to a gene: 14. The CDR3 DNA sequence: TGTGCCAGCAGCGGGGACGGGACTAGCGTACTGCCTAGCACAGATACGCAGTATTTT. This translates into CASSGDGTSVLPSTDTQYF. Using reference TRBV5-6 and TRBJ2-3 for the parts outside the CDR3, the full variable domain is DAGVTQSPTHLIKTRGQQVTLRCSPKSGHDTVSWYQQALGQGPQFIFQYYEEEERQRGNFPDRFSGHQFPNYSSELNVNALLLGDSALYLCASSGDGTSVLPSTDTQYFGPGTRLTVL.

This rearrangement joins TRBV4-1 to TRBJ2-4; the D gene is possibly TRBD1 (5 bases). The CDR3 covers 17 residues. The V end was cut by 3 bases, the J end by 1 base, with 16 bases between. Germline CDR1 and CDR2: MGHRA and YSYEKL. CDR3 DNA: TGCGCCAGCAGCCAGGAAAGGGGTTCGACGGCCAAAAACATTCAGTACTTC. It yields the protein CASSQERGSTAKNIQYF.

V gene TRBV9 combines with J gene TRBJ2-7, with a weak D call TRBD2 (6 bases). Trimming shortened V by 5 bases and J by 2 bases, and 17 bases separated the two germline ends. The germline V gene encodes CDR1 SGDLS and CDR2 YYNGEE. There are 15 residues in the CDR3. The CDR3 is CASSPIAESPYEQYF. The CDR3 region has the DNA TGTGCCAGCAGTCCTATAGCGGAGTCACCCTACGAGCAGTACTTC.

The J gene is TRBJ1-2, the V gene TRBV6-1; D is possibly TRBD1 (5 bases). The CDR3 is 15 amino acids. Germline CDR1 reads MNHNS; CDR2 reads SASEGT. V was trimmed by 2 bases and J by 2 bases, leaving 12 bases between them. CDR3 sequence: CASSENDSQNYGYTF. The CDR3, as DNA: TGTGCCAGCAGTGAAAACGACAGTCAAAACTATGGCTACACCTTC.

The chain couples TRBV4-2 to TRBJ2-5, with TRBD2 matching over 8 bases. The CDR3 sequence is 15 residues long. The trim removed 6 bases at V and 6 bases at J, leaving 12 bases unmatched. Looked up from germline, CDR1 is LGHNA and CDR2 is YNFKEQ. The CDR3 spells CASRTGVAGSKTQYF. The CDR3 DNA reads TGTGCCAGCAGAACCGGGGTAGCGGGATCAAAGACCCAGTACTTC.

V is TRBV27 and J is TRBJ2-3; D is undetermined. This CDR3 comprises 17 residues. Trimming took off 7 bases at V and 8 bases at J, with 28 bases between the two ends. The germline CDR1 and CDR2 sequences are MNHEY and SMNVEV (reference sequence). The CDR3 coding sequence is TGTGCCAGCAAACTTCCCTTTGAGGATAGTTCACTTGGTACGCAGTATTTT. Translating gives CASKLPFEDSSLGTQYF.

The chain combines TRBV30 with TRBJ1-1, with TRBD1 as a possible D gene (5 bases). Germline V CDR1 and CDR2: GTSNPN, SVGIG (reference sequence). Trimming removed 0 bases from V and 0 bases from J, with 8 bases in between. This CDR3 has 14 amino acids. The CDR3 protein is CAWSVGGVNTEAFF. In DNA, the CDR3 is TGTGCCTGGAGTGTGGGGGGGGTGAACACTGAAGCTTTCTTT.